The present entry profiles one TCR beta chain with its context. The target antigen is unknown. Time point indicated: sample taken at primary tumor resection. Whole RNA obtained from tumor, nontumor lung or frozen PBMC underwent sequencing without sorting. Every TCR cDNA molecule bore a unique molecular identifier. Via MiXCR, TCRdb re-called the 5' RACE reads, giving one row per CDR3 protein. Altogether 20,000 to 25,000 distinct CDR3 sequences are present, 4.5% to 7% being singletons, with the ten largest covering approximately 30%. Germline V gene sequence: CDR1 KGHSH, CDR2 LQKENI. The length of the CDR3 is 12 residues. Trimming stripped 3 bases from V and 6 bases from J, with 7 bases between. These data originate in a study of spatial heterogeneity in lung cancer. Study in general: Alpha-chain sequences were detected in numbers that were consistently lower than beta-chain sequences.

Study findings and constraints: More often at tumor resection than at routine follow-up, ubiquitous expanded tumor TCRs were detected in the blood.

The specimen was PBMCs, collected at surgery. This chain joins TRBV18 and TRBJ2-3; D ambiguous. The receptor comes from a male donor with early-stage non-small cell lung cancer. CDR3 amino acids: CASSPLMDTQYF. CDR3 DNA: TGTGCCAGCTCACCTCTAATGGATACGCAGTATTTT.